One and the same sample provided the 26 T cell receptor beta chains below, sequenced in a study of T-cell reconstitution after alpha-beta-depleted transplantation in children listed by TCRdb under 2016. Explained via the paper, the treatment or condition label denotes: allogeneic hematopoietic cell transplantation with graft depleted of TCRalphabeta T cells and CD19 B cells. Preparation of the library involved PCR. The sequencer was an Illumina HiSeq 2500. TCR libraries were prepared with molecular barcoding, using unique molecular identifiers to normalize TCRbeta repertoire quantification. The raw public data were reprocessed by TCRdb itself: fastp quality trimming at Q25, MiXCR clonotype calling, in-frame beta chains only. Each CDR3 protein appears once, grouped with its most common genes and DNA. Within this sample are 600,000 or so distinct CDR3 sequences, with 20% to 25% of them counted one time only. The ten largest account for 13% to 15% of the sample.

The source was PBMCs, mostly from graft donor cells, collected 360 days after TCRalphabeta/CD19-depleted stem cell transplant. These receptors were collected from a boy under two years old who had a stem cell transplant for acute myeloid leukemia, so the T cells may come from the graft donor.

The chain joins TRBV12-3 or TRBV12-4 to TRBJ2-2; 7 positions match TRBD1. CDR3 size: 15 residues. The trim removed 6 bases at V and 4 bases at J, leaving 8 bases unmatched. The CDR3 DNA reads TGTGCCAGCAGAAGAGGACAGGTGATCACCGGGGAGCTGTTTTTT. Its translation is CASRRGQVITGELFF.

This clonotype was picked up many times. The V call is TRBV29-1, the J call TRBJ1-2; TRBD1 might be the D (5 bases). Trimming took 7 bases from V and 2 from J, leaving 23 bases between them. This CDR3 has 16 amino acids. In germline, CDR1 is SQVTM, CDR2 ANQGSEA. CDR3 coding DNA: TGCAGCGGCGGGAACGTGGGGGGGGAAGGGAACTATGGCTACACCTTC. It is translated as CSGGNVGGEGNYGYTF.

This chain joins TRBV12-3 or TRBV12-4 and TRBJ1-1; no clear D. CDR3 size: 12 residues. V shed 11 bases and J shed 4 bases, with 14 bases lying between them. The CDR3 here is CAVGLRSTEAFF. The CDR3 DNA sequence: TGTGCCGTGGGGTTACGAAGCACTGAAGCTTTCTTT.

This clonotype appeared a few times. The chain uses TRBV24-1 and TRBJ2-6; no reliable D call. The length of the CDR3 is 17 residues. The V end was cut by 3 bases, the J end by 0 bases, with 11 bases between. The V gene's germline CDR1 is KGHDR and CDR2 SFDVKD. As DNA, the CDR3 is TGTGCCACCAGTGATGCGACGGACCTCTCTGGGGCCAACGTCCTGACTTTC. Its protein product is CATSDATDLSGANVLTF.

V and J are TRBV18 and TRBJ1-5; 10 bases align to TRBD1. Trimming cost V 7 bases and J 0 bases; bases outside gene matches: 15. CDR1 is KGHSH and CDR2 is LQKENI in the germline V gene. The CDR3 has 19 residues. The CDR3 nucleotides are TGTGCCAGCTGTTTTCGTGGGACAGGGGCGGGTTATAGCAATCAGCCCCAGCATTTT. Its translation is CASCFRGTGAGYSNQPQHF.

V gene TRBV2 combines with J gene TRBJ2-5; D not resolved. CDR1 and CDR2 from the germline V gene are SNHLY and FYNNEI. V was shortened by 1 base and J by 0 bases, with 3 bases between the two germline ends. This CDR3 contains 13 residues. The CDR3 region is CASSEDYQETQYF. The CDR3 DNA is TGTGCCAGCAGTGAAGACTACCAAGAGACCCAGTACTTC.

The chain carries TRBV7-6 and TRBJ2-5; D is possibly TRBD1 (6 bases). V lost 0 bases and J lost 3, with 11 bases in between. This CDR3 is built from 15 residues. Per the germline V gene, CDR1 is SGHVS and CDR2 is FNYEAQ. CDR3 sequence: CASSLASRTEETQYF. For the CDR3, the DNA is TGTGCCAGCAGCTTAGCTAGCAGGACAGAAGAGACCCAGTACTTC.

This clonotype was seen more than once but under ten times. CDR3 residues: CASSLETLATYNEQFF. In DNA, the CDR3 is TGTGCCAGCAGCTTAGAGACGCTAGCCACTTACAATGAGCAGTTCTTC. The V and J genes are TRBV7-2 and TRBJ2-1; D is possibly TRBD2 (5 bases). CDR1 SGHTA and CDR2 FQGNSA come from the germline V gene. Trimming shortened V by 1 base and J by 4 bases, and 14 bases separated the two germline ends. This CDR3 spans 16 amino acids.

This clonotype turned up a few times. V gene TRBV4-3 combines with J gene TRBJ2-4, with TRBD2 matching 8 bases. This CDR3 has 16 amino acids. Germline CDR1 reads LGHNA; CDR2 reads YSLEER. V was clipped by 0 bases and J by 3 bases; unmatched bases: 4. CDR3 region: CASSQDGSGGKNIQYF. In DNA, the CDR3 is TGCGCCAGCAGCCAAGATGGAAGCGGGGGCAAAAACATTCAGTACTTC.

This clonotype was seen at least ten times. The rearrangement links TRBV6-1 to TRBJ2-7; D unclear. V was cut by 4 bases and J by 4 bases, with 11 bases left in between. The CDR3 covers 13 residues. The germline V gene encodes CDR1 MNHNS and CDR2 SASEGT. As DNA, the CDR3 is TGTGCCAGCAGTGGCCAGATCAGGTACGAGCAGTACGTC. This codes for CASSGQIRYEQYV.

Ten or more counts support this clonotype. V is TRBV20-1 and J is TRBJ2-3; D may be TRBD2 (6 bases). The germline V gene has CDR1 DFQATT and CDR2 SNEGSKA (reference sequence). The CDR3 is 13 residues long. The ends were cut back, 6 bases at V and 1 base at J, with 11 bases in the middle. This chain's CDR3 is CSAATGGTDTQYF. The CDR3 DNA reads as TGCAGTGCGGCGACGGGGGGCACAGATACGCAGTATTTT.

The chain joins TRBV20-1 to TRBJ1-2; 11 positions agree with TRBD1. The CDR3 runs 16 residues. Germline V gene data show CDR1 as DFQATT and CDR2 as SNEGSKA (reference sequence). Trimming at V came to 3 bases and at J to 3 bases, leaving 9 bases not matched to a gene. The CDR3 DNA is TGCAGTGCTAGCATTCAACCGGGACAGGGGGACTATGGCTACACCTTC. Translating gives CSASIQPGQGDYGYTF.

A few counts support this clonotype. The chain carries TRBV20-1 and TRBJ2-3; D may be TRBD1 or TRBD2 (5 bases each). V was clipped by 1 base and J by 6 bases, with 17 bases between them. Germline V gene data show CDR1 as DFQATT and CDR2 as SNEGSKA (reference sequence). The CDR3 is 15 amino acids. CDR3 coding DNA: TGCAGTGCTAGAGTCGCCAGGGACCATAGGGATACGCAGTATTTT. Translated, it gives CSARVARDHRDTQYF.

This clonotype was observed a handful of times. The chain employs TRBV6-1 and TRBJ2-1; TRBD2 matches at 10 bases. Germline trimming cut 6 bases from V and 5 bases from J; bases unmatched to any gene: 4. Germline CDR1 MNHNS, CDR2 SASEGT. The CDR3 loop spans 14 amino acids. The CDR3 region is CASRRTSGHNEQFF. DNA for the CDR3: TGTGCCAGCAGGAGGACTAGCGGCCACAATGAGCAGTTCTTC.

This clonotype was seen more than once but under ten times. The V call is TRBV12-3 or TRBV12-4, the J call TRBJ2-6, with D perhaps matching TRBD2 (5 bases). The CDR3 is 17 amino acids. V was clipped by 2 bases and J by 0 bases, with 11 bases between them. The CDR3 loop reads CASSLSGYSSGANVLTF. In DNA, the CDR3 is TGTGCCAGCAGTTTATCGGGGTACAGCTCTGGGGCCAACGTCCTGACTTTC.

For this clonotype: It may be a read error: a sequence one base away is much more abundant. This CDR3 reads CSARDEKLLF. The DNA for the CDR3 is TGCAGTGCTAGAGACGAAAAACTGTTGTTT. The chain uses TRBV20-1 and TRBJ1-4; no definite D call. Germline CDR1 and CDR2: DFQATT and SNEGSKA (reference sequence). This CDR3 spans 10 amino acids.

In its sample, this clonotype was seen a few times. CDR3: CASSWDTHSGANVLTF. In nucleotides, the CDR3 is TGTGCCAGCAGTTGGGACACTCACTCTGGGGCCAACGTCCTGACTTTC. The chain links TRBV12-3 or TRBV12-4 to TRBJ2-6; D might be TRBD1 (6 bases). The V and J ends lost 4 bases and 0 bases respectively, with 10 bases between them. This CDR3 region has 16 residues.

The rearrangement links TRBV20-1 to TRBJ2-5, with 10 bases fitting TRBD2. This CDR3 contains 15 residues. The junction had 9 bases not matched to a gene; V was cut back by 4 bases and J by 4 bases. In germline, CDR1 is DFQATT, CDR2 SNEGSKA (reference sequence). The CDR3 is CSAKKSGTSAETQYF. CDR3 sequence (DNA): TGCAGTGCTAAAAAATCCGGGACTAGCGCAGAGACCCAGTACTTC.

The rearrangement links TRBV12-3 or TRBV12-4 to TRBJ1-1, with 7 bases that match TRBD1. J lost 8 bases, V lost 5 bases, and 5 bases had no gene match. The CDR3 is 12 residues long. This chain's CDR3 is CASSQGVWEAFF. In nucleotides, the CDR3 is TGTGCCAGCAGTCAGGGGGTTTGGGAAGCTTTCTTT.

In this sample, this clonotype turned up once. The J gene is TRBJ2-1, the V gene TRBV10-3; D possibly matches TRBD1 or TRBD2 (7 bases each). From germline, CDR1 is ENHRY and CDR2 SYGVKD. The CDR3 runs to 14 residues. V lost 6 bases and J 4 bases, leaving 13 bases between the germline ends. The CDR3 DNA is TGTGCCATCAGAGCGGGGACAGATTACAATGAGCAGTTCTTC. Its protein is CAIRAGTDYNEQFF.

This clonotype was observed at least ten times. One junction end does not reproduce the germline sequence, and a read error may be involved. The rearrangement joins TRBV29-1 to TRBJ2-1; TRBD1 is a possible D gene (5 bases). Germline V gives CDR1 SQVTM, CDR2 ANQGSEA. The CDR3 runs 13 residues. CDR3 nucleotides: TGCAGCCTTTCGTGGACACCGGAAAATGGGCAGTTCTTC. Encoded protein: CSLSWTPENGQFF.

This clonotype has only a few counts. The chain combines TRBV6-1 with TRBJ1-1; 7 nucleotides align to TRBD1. Trimming took 8 bases from V and 1 from J; bases not matched to a gene: 10. Germline values: CDR1 MNHNS, CDR2 SASEGT. The CDR3 totals 15 residues. The CDR3 protein is CASSKETGKNTEAFF. The CDR3 region has the DNA TGTGCCAGCTCGAAAGAGACAGGGAAGAACACTGAAGCTTTCTTT.

This clonotype was seen more than once but under ten times. The V and J genes are TRBV20-1 and TRBJ2-7, with D possibly TRBD2 on 5 matching bases. The germline CDR1 and CDR2 sequences are DFQATT and SNEGSKA (reference sequence). V was cut by 2 bases and J by 4 bases, with 15 bases left in between. The CDR3 spans 14 residues. CDR3 amino acids: CSARSSSLAYEQYV. DNA for the CDR3: TGCAGTGCTAGATCCAGCTCGCTAGCTTACGAGCAGTACGTC.

The chain recombines TRBV5-1 with TRBJ1-6; D is ambiguous. V was shortened by 5 bases and J by 7 bases, with 10 bases between the two germline ends. Germline V CDR1 and CDR2: SGHRS, YFSETQ. CDR3 size: 13 residues. The CDR3 DNA reads as TGCGCCAGCAGATTTGTAAACAATTCACCCCTCCACTTT. Translated: CASRFVNNSPLHF.

The chain is built from TRBV6-1 and TRBJ2-5; D tentatively reads TRBD1 or TRBD2 (7 bases each). The V gene's germline CDR1 is MNHNS and CDR2 SASEGT. Trimming stripped 6 bases from V and 5 bases from J, with 16 bases between. The CDR3 is made up of 14 amino acids. DNA of the CDR3: TGTGCCAGCAGGATAACAGGGGAGGGCGAGACCCAGTACTTC. Protein sequence: CASRITGEGETQYF.

This clonotype came up a few times. This sequence joins TRBV29-1 and TRBJ1-1, with TRBD1 as a possible D gene (5 bases). Trimming shortened V by 7 bases and J by 1 base, and 16 bases separated the two germline ends. The length of the CDR3 is 14 residues. Germline V gene sequence: CDR1 SQVTM, CDR2 ANQGSEA. The CDR3 is CSAELGAGNTEAFF. DNA for the CDR3: TGCAGCGCCGAGTTAGGGGCCGGGAACACTGAAGCTTTCTTT.